This TCR beta chain came from a study of OX40 agonist ivuxolimab in advanced cancers. Describing the broader study: The costimulatory receptor OX40 (CD134) was targeted by ivuxolimab, a fully human IgG2 agonistic monoclonal antibody. Intravenous ivuxolimab was administered to patients every 2 weeks at six dose levels: 0.01, 0.1, 0.3, 1.5, 3 and 10 mg/kg. Of the approximately 54 dose-escalation patients, hepatocellular carcinoma was present in 19, melanoma in roughly 15, renal cell carcinoma in 9 and head and neck cancer in 9. A male proportion of roughly 80% and a mean age of approximately 55 years, ranging from about 20 to 80, were recorded for the dose-escalation cohort. Prior anti-PD-1, anti-PD-L1 or anti-CTLA-4 therapy was permitted, and 30% to 45% of dose-escalation patients had received checkpoint inhibitors. Partial responses occurred in three dose-escalation patients: two with cutaneous melanoma and one with hepatocellular carcinoma. Peripheral TCRbeta sequencing was intended to test whether TCR sequence diversity was altered and clonal T-cell expansion was caused by ivuxolimab. The monotherapy dose-escalation portion (N = 52 patients) of the phase I ivuxolimab trial is reported in the paper. General conclusions and limits of the study: Antigen specificity was not determined for the clonally expanded peripheral T cells. After ivuxolimab, more expanded clones were found on average in CD8+ T cells than in CD4+ T cells. At doses of 0.1 to 3.0 mg/kg, clonal expansion of both CD4+ and CD8+ T cells in blood was seen between baseline and week 6. In the 0.1-3.0 mg/kg groups, partial responders had among the lowest normalized peripheral clonal expansion, particularly in CD8+ T cells. Low levels of normalized T-cell clonal expansion were also seen in some nonresponding patients.

For this clone: Its antigen target is currently unknown. Per-base quality was not reported, and no clone a single base away is much larger than it.

To sequence the TCRbeta CDR3 region, genomic DNA was isolated from the sorted cells. TCRbeta CDR3 regions were sequenced using the immunoSEQ Assay. Drawn from immuneACCESS, this table holds only the in-frame rearrangements with V and J called that TCRdb kept. Clones are partly lost; checked studies trace under half to an unresolved V gene and leave the rest unexplained. This sample is represented by around 74,000 clones; about four fifths of them were singletons. Roughly 0.5% of the sample is taken by the ten largest. The CDR3, cysteine through phenylalanine, is 13 amino acids long. Only the CDR3 DNA stays, 39 bases, in frame from base 1. From a lookup of the germline V gene (reference sequence), CDR1 and CDR2 are SGHKS and YYEKEE. V lost 0 bases and J lost 6 bases; the stretch between them is 9 bases long. The trial excluded patients who had a history of autoimmune disease or were on systemic immunosuppression. Peripheral blood for TCR sequencing was drawn from every dose cohort at baseline, at cycle 4 day 1 and at cycle 7 day 1. The samples were drawn from a first-in-human, open-label, multicenter phase I dose-escalation trial of ivuxolimab. Adults with locally advanced or metastatic head and neck squamous cell, hepatocellular, melanoma or renal cell carcinoma were enrolled in the trial. Before TCR sequencing, CD4+ and CD8+ T cells were separately sorted from peripheral blood.

This TCR was sampled from an adult with an advanced solid tumor such as melanoma, head and neck, liver or kidney cancer. The rearrangement joined TRBV5-5 to TRBJ1-1; the D segment cannot be called with confidence. Sequencing used CD4+ or CD8+ T cells sorted from blood, obtained in a trial of the OX40 agonist ivuxolimab. The DNA reads as follows: TGTGCCAGCAGCTTGGATCGGGCGCCTGAAGCTTTCTTT. Its protein is CASSLDRAPEAFF.